The rows below give T cell receptor beta chains drawn from one sample of a study of shared clonotypes between healthy human individuals. Clones were read by immunoSEQ multiplex PCR, and TCRdb kept only the in-frame ones, dropping some. Here the sample spans 2 million to 2.5 million clones, 95% being singletons. Sequences were obtained from naive CD4+ T cells sorted from blood. Every receptor here comes from a man younger than 35 in good health. The CDR3 runs from the conserved cysteine through the conserved F or W. Each record gives: D gene, clone size, V gene, J gene, CDR3 protein, CDR3 DNA. The D gene is left open where the match is weak. Rows give clone size only sometimes, using once, few, many, or a class for an expanded clone.

>.|.|TRBV28|TRBJ1-3
CASSLLGTRNTIYF
TGTGCCAGCAGTTTACTAGGGACCCGAAACACCATATATTTT
>.|.|TRBV10-3|TRBJ2-1
CAISFYNEQFF
TGTGCCATCAGCTTCTACAATGAGCAGTTCTTC
>.|.|TRBV7-6|TRBJ2-2
CASSPTGNTGELFF
TGTGCCAGCAGCCCAACAGGGAACACCGGGGAGCTGTTTTTT
>.|.|TRBV1|TRBJ2-7
CTSSHKGHEQYF
TGCACCAGCAGCCATAAGGGACACGAGCAGTACTTC
>.|.|TRBV6-5|TRBJ2-5
CASSYGLAGTQYF
TGTGCCAGCAGTTATGGTCTCGCAGGAACCCAGTACTTC
>.|.|TRBV10-2|TRBJ2-2
CASSDTGNTGELFF
TGCGCCAGCAGTGACACAGGGAACACCGGGGAGCTGTTTTTT
>.|.|TRBV28|TRBJ1-3
CASSSGDYSGNTIYF
TGTGCCAGCAGTTCAGGGGACTACTCTGGAAACACCATATATTTT
>.|.|TRBV30|TRBJ1-6
CAWKQPNSPLHF
TGTGCCTGGAAGCAGCCGAATTCACCCCTCCACTTT
>.|.|TRBV27|TRBJ1-6
CASSSWTDNSPLHF
TGTGCCAGCAGTTCCTGGACGGATAATTCACCCCTCCACTTT
>.|.|TRBV9|TRBJ1-6
CASSVGPAEGSPLHF
TGTGCCAGCAGCGTAGGTCCAGCAGAGGGTTCACCCCTCCACTTT
>.|.|TRBV11-2|TRBJ2-1
CASSRDPRAYNEQFF
TGTGCCAGCAGCCGAGACCCGCGGGCATACAATGAGCAGTTCTTC
>TRBD1|.|TRBV5-1|TRBJ2-7
CASSSAGTGGNEQYF
TGCGCCAGCAGTTCGGCAGGGACAGGGGGCAACGAGCAGTACTTC
>TRBD2|.|TRBV25-1|TRBJ2-3
CASRVAGGTDTQYF
TGTGCCAGCAGGGTTGCGGGGGGCACAGATACGCAGTATTTT
>TRBD1|.|TRBV6-5|TRBJ1-1
CASSSSGGGNTEAFF
TGTGCCAGCAGTTCATCAGGGGGGGGTAACACTGAAGCTTTCTTT
>.|.|TRBV6-1|TRBJ2-3
CASSEGLGLTDTQYF
TGTGCCAGCAGTGAAGGGCTAGGACTCACAGATACGCAGTATTTT
>.|.|TRBV4-1|TRBJ2-4
CASSQVNTPKDIQYF
TGCGCCAGCAGCCAAGTTAATACTCCGAAAGACATTCAGTACTTC
>.|.|TRBV23-1|TRBJ1-4
CASRTNNGTYLKFF
TGCGCCAGCCGCACAAATAACGGGACCTATCTAAAGTTTTTT
>.|.|TRBV11-2|TRBJ2-1
CASSRDLSSYNEQFF
TGTGCCAGCAGTCGGGACTTGAGCTCCTACAATGAGCAGTTCTTC
>.|.|TRBV6-1|TRBJ2-1
CASSEVGAASSYNEQFF
TGTGCCAGCAGTGAAGTAGGAGCGGCGAGCTCCTACAATGAGCAGTTCTTC
>.|.|TRBV5-6|TRBJ2-3
CASSWGSGRDTQYF
TGTGCCAGCAGCTGGGGGTCAGGGCGCGATACGCAGTATTTT
>.|.|TRBV5-4|TRBJ1-1
CASSLSIGIATEAFF
TGTGCCAGCAGCCTTTCTATCGGGATAGCCACTGAAGCTTTCTTT
>.|.|TRBV28|TRBJ2-7
CASTPPGGGPYEQYF
TGTGCCAGCACCCCACCAGGGGGGGGCCCCTACGAGCAGTACTTC
>.|.|TRBV10-2|TRBJ2-1
CASSGRQNYNEQFF
TGCGCCAGCAGTGGACGACAGAACTACAATGAGCAGTTCTTC
>TRBD2|.|TRBV2|TRBJ2-2
CASRPGGTSLPGELFF
TGTGCCAGCAGGCCAGGAGGGACTAGTCTACCCGGGGAGCTGTTTTTT
>.|.|TRBV18|TRBJ1-1
CASSPQVMNTEAFF
TGTGCCAGCTCACCACAGGTTATGAACACTGAAGCTTTCTTT
>.|.|TRBV4-1|TRBJ2-5
CASSQTLGETQYF
TGCGCCAGCAGCCAAACCCTGGGCGAGACCCAGTACTTC
>TRBD1|.|TRBV5-1|TRBJ2-6
CASAGTGGTGANVLTF
TGCGCCAGCGCCGGGACAGGGGGCACTGGGGCCAACGTCCTGACTTTC
>.|.|TRBV11-2|TRBJ1-6
CASKTATYNSPLHF
TGTGCCAGTAAGACGGCCACCTATAATTCACCCCTCCACTTT
>.|.|TRBV6-5|TRBJ1-1
CASRGQGEAFF
TGTGCCAGCCGGGGACAAGGTGAAGCTTTCTTT
>TRBD2|.|TRBV30|TRBJ2-1
CAWSVSQREGNEQFF
TGTGCCTGGAGTGTCTCCCAGCGGGAGGGGAATGAGCAGTTCTTC
>.|.|TRBV28|TRBJ1-2
CASSLATVYGYTF
TGTGCCAGCAGTTTAGCGACAGTATATGGCTACACCTTC
>TRBD1|few|TRBV4-1|TRBJ1-6
CATGTGDNSPLHF
TGCGCTACGGGGACAGGGGATAATTCACCCCTCCACTTT
>TRBD1|.|TRBV19|TRBJ1-5
CASSIDRGRGPRPQHF
TGTGCCAGTAGTATAGATCGTGGCAGGGGGCCTCGGCCCCAGCATTTT
>.|.|TRBV11-2|TRBJ1-1
CASSFWGYMNTEAFF
TGTGCCAGCAGCTTCTGGGGGTATATGAACACTGAAGCTTTCTTT
>.|.|TRBV12-5|TRBJ2-2
CASGPRATAGGELFF
TGTGCTAGTGGTCCGCGGGCTACTGCGGGTGGGGAGCTGTTTTTT
>TRBD2|.|TRBV12-5|TRBJ2-5
CASEAGGSETQYF
TGTGCTAGTGAAGCGGGAGGGTCCGAGACCCAGTACTTC
>TRBD1|.|TRBV5-1|TRBJ1-6
CASSSRDRGISPLHF
TGCGCCAGCAGCTCCCGGGACAGGGGAATTTCACCCCTCCACTTT
>.|.|TRBV30|TRBJ2-1
CAWRGVSSYNEQFF
TGTGCCTGGCGCGGAGTGAGCTCCTACAATGAGCAGTTCTTC
>TRBD2|.|TRBV7-2|TRBJ2-1
CASSSSPGTITYNEQFF
TGTGCCAGCAGCTCCTCCCCCGGGACTATCACTTACAATGAGCAGTTCTTC
>.|.|TRBV30|TRBJ1-1
CAWSVNTEAFF
TGTGCCTGGAGCGTGAACACTGAAGCTTTCTTT
>.|.|TRBV10-1|TRBJ2-3
CASSYLITDTQYF
TGCGCCAGCAGTTACTTGATCACAGATACGCAGTATTTT
>TRBD1|.|TRBV5-1|TRBJ2-5
CASSRQGAQETQYF
TGCGCCAGCAGCAGGCAGGGGGCCCAAGAGACCCAGTACTTC
>TRBD2|.|TRBV10-3|TRBJ2-1
CAILAGGSDEQFF
TGTGCCATTTTAGCGGGAGGGAGCGATGAGCAGTTCTTC
>TRBD2|.|TRBV9|TRBJ2-1
CASSVLIAGGRNEQFF
TGTGCCAGCAGCGTTTTAATAGCGGGAGGAAGAAATGAGCAGTTCTTC
>.|.|TRBV10-3|TRBJ1-4
CAISESEREKLFF
TGTGCCATCAGTGAGTCTGAGCGTGAAAAACTGTTTTTT
>TRBD1|.|TRBV5-1|TRBJ2-5
CASSLGGSDRGKETQYF
TGCGCCAGCAGCTTGGGAGGCTCGGACAGGGGAAAAGAGACCCAGTACTTC